This entry lists 18 T cell receptor beta chains sequenced from one sample in a study of cytomegalovirus exposure and HLA in healthy donors. The PCR ran on 60 Vbeta and 13 Jbeta primers. Assay: immunoSEQ multiplex PCR; the TCRdb copy retains only in-frame clones and omits some. This sample has about 130,000 clones, with about 80% found just once. Input material: PBMCs. The receptors were gathered from a man aged 25 to 45 in good health and CMV-seronegative.

This clone was seen more than once but under ten times. The V and J genes are TRBV9 and TRBJ1-1; D gene unclear. The CDR3 has 14 amino acids. The germline CDR1 and CDR2 sequences are SGDLS and YYNGEE. The V end was cut by 0 bases, the J end by 2 bases, with 8 bases between. In DNA form, the CDR3 reads TGTGCCAGCAGCGTAGGACACGCTAACACTGAAGCTTTCTTT. This encodes CASSVGHANTEAFF.

The chain uses TRBV7-9 and TRBJ2-7; 12 nucleotides line up with TRBD2. V dropped 5 bases and J dropped 5; count of bases not matched to a gene: 7. CDR3 length: 15 residues. Germline V gives CDR1 SEHNR, CDR2 FQNEAQ (reference sequence). The CDR3 here is CASSQGLAGYHEQYF. The DNA for the CDR3 is TGTGCCAGCAGCCAAGGACTAGCGGGATACCACGAGCAGTACTTC.

V usage is TRBV29-1 and J usage is TRBJ2-7, with 8 bases identical to TRBD1. J lost 3 bases, V lost 4 bases, and 5 bases had no gene match. The germline CDR1 and CDR2 sequences are SQVTM and ANQGSEA. The CDR3 runs to 13 residues. CDR3 DNA sequence: TGCAGCGTTGGCACAGGGGGATTCTACGAGCAGTACTTC. This codes for CSVGTGGFYEQYF.

The chain employs TRBV4-1 and TRBJ1-2; TRBD1 agrees at 9 bases. The CDR3 sequence is 17 residues long. From germline, CDR1 is MGHRA and CDR2 YSYEKL. The V and J ends lost 4 bases and 4 bases, in that order; junction bases with no gene match: 13. Written as DNA, the CDR3 is TGCGCCAGCAGCCCACCCCCCGGGACAGGGTTGCCCTATGGCTACACCTTC. It is translated as CASSPPPGTGLPYGYTF.

The rearrangement uses TRBV5-4 and TRBJ1-1, with D uncertain. The germline CDR1 and CDR2 sequences are SGHNT and YYREEE (reference sequence). The CDR3 loop spans 12 amino acids. V dropped 0 bases and J dropped 11 bases, with 11 bases sitting between them. CDR3: CASSLDQTTAFF. In DNA, the CDR3 is TGTGCCAGCAGCTTGGATCAGACAACCGCTTTCTTT.

V is TRBV18 and J is TRBJ1-3; D might be TRBD1 (6 bases). V was shortened by 0 bases and J by 2 bases, with 8 bases between the two germline ends. This CDR3 has 15 amino acids. Germline V gene data show CDR1 as KGHSH and CDR2 as LQKENI. CDR3 loop: CASSPPSGAGNTIYF. CDR3 nucleotides: TGTGCCAGCTCACCACCATCAGGGGCTGGAAACACCATATATTTT.

The gene calls are TRBV27 and TRBJ2-3; D not certain. This CDR3 has 17 residues. Trimming cost V 5 bases and J 2 bases, with 20 bases left between them. CDR1 is MNHEY and CDR2 is SMNVEV in the germline V gene (reference sequence). The CDR3 DNA sequence: TGTGCCAGCAGTCTAACCCCAGGCTCCCATCTCACAGATACGCAGTATTTT. This sequence encodes CASSLTPGSHLTDTQYF.

This clone was recorded only once. The chain joins TRBV28 to TRBJ1-1; 10 bases fit TRBD1. J gave up 5 bases and V 4 bases, and 16 bases lay outside the gene matches. The CDR3 length is 18 residues. The germline V gene encodes CDR1 MDHEN and CDR2 SYDVKM. The CDR3 DNA sequence: TGTGCCAGCAGTTCCCCGGGACAGGGGCCCCCTGAGGGGACTGAAGCTTTCTTT. Protein sequence: CASSSPGQGPPEGTEAFF.

This clone was detected only a few times. The chain carries TRBV4-2 and TRBJ1-1, with 7 bases lining up with TRBD1. Unmatched junction bases numbered 8, after V lost 1 base and J lost 3 bases. The CDR3 has 16 amino acids. The germline V gene encodes CDR1 LGHNA and CDR2 YNFKEQ. CDR3 sequence: CASSQVFDRDYTEAFF. The CDR3 DNA reads TGTGCCAGCAGCCAAGTGTTTGACAGGGACTACACTGAAGCTTTCTTT.

This chain connects TRBV6-6 to TRBJ1-2; 8 bases line up with TRBD1. Losses at the gene ends were 3 bases for V and 4 bases for J; bases not matched to a gene: 7. The CDR3 runs to 15 residues. From germline, CDR1 is MNHNY and CDR2 SVGAGI (reference sequence). The CDR3 region has the DNA TGTGCCAGCAGTTATTTGACAGGGGATTCCTATGGCTACACCTTC. It specifies CASSYLTGDSYGYTF.

V gene TRBV9 combines with J gene TRBJ2-2; D is perhaps TRBD1 (6 bases). The V end lost 2 bases, the J end lost 5 bases, and 7 bases lay between the germline ends. The CDR3 is made up of 13 amino acids. Germline assignment: CDR1 SGDLS and CDR2 YYNGEE. CDR3 coding DNA: TGTGCCAGCAGCGTTCAGGGGACCGGGGAGCTGTTTTTT. Translating it yields CASSVQGTGELFF.

V and J are TRBV7-2 and TRBJ1-2, with D unclear. The V gene lost 5 bases and the J gene lost 4 bases, with 8 bases spanning the gap. The CDR3 extends over 12 amino acids. In germline, CDR1 is SGHTA, CDR2 FQGNSA. CDR3 in amino acids: CASSPGFYGYTF. The CDR3 bases are TGTGCCAGCAGCCCCGGGTTCTATGGCTACACCTTC.

The rearrangement links TRBV11-2 to TRBJ1-1; a possible D gene is TRBD1 (5 bases). Germline V gene data show CDR1 as SGHAT and CDR2 as FQNNGV. The CDR3 runs to 16 residues. Trimming shortened V by 5 bases and J by 6 bases, and 22 bases separated the two germline ends. The CDR3: CASSDHSGAGTSEAFF. DNA for the CDR3: TGTGCCAGCAGCGACCATAGCGGGGCGGGGACCTCTGAAGCTTTCTTT.

V gene TRBV6-5 combines with J gene TRBJ1-5; D is perhaps TRBD1 (5 bases). The CDR3 length is 13 residues. V gave up 5 bases and J gave up 5 bases, with 10 bases separating them. The germline V gene has CDR1 MNHEY and CDR2 SVGAGI. In nucleotides, the CDR3 is TGTGCCAGCAGTATAGACAGAGATCAGCCCCAGCATTTT. This codes for CASSIDRDQPQHF.

CDR3 sequence reads: CASSAQVSSYNEQFF. The CDR3 DNA is TGTGCCAGCAGCGCCCAGGTTAGCTCCTACAATGAGCAGTTCTTC. This chain links TRBV9 with TRBJ2-1; D unresolved. This CDR3 region has 15 residues. The V gene's germline CDR1 is SGDLS and CDR2 YYNGEE. V was clipped by 3 bases and J by 0 bases, with 10 bases between them.

The rearrangement links TRBV6-5 to TRBJ2-5, with D possibly matching TRBD2 (6 bases). Germline lookup yields CDR1 MNHEY and CDR2 SVGAGI. The CDR3 extends over 15 amino acids. Trimming pared 8 bases from V and 5 bases from J, leaving 21 bases between. This CDR3 reads CASGMAGPRSETQYF. CDR3 DNA: TGTGCCAGCGGTATGGCGGGGCCCCGGAGTGAGACCCAGTACTTC.

This rearrangement joins TRBV6-1 to TRBJ2-3; 7 bases agree with TRBD2. CDR3 length: 11 amino acids. V was clipped by 6 bases and J by 10 bases; unmatched bases: 4. The germline V gene has CDR1 MNHNS and CDR2 SASEGT. The DNA for the CDR3 is TGTGCCAGCAGGTCCCGGGAGGCGCAGTATTTT. Translation gives CASRSREAQYF.

Only a few counts were recorded for this clone. J is TRBJ1-1 and V is TRBV6-1; D unclear. V was shortened by 3 bases and J by 1 base, with 3 bases between the two germline ends. The CDR3 has 12 amino acids. Germline values: CDR1 MNHNS, CDR2 SASEGT. This chain's CDR3 is CASSERNTEAFF. In nucleotides, the CDR3 is TGTGCCAGCAGTGAGAGGAACACTGAAGCTTTCTTT.